This TCR beta chain was recovered during a study of cytomegalovirus exposure and HLA in healthy donors. Overall study results and limits: Investigators reported about 160 TCR beta chains as tied to cytomegalovirus. Testing in vitro showed a few CMV-associated chains specific for CMV antigens.

The donors were part of the roughly 130-subject validation cohort, which stood apart from the roughly 640-subject first cohort. Profiled with immunoSEQ multiplex PCR; TCRdb holds only in-frame clones, not every one. The data contain 120,000 or so clones, roughly nine tenths of them singletons. A remark on this clone: Its antigen is currently unknown.

The receptor comes from a woman aged 18-29 years in good health and CMV-seronegative. Sequenced sample: PBMCs.

The DNA of the CDR3 is TGTGCCAGCAGTTTGTATACTAGCGGGGGGGGCGAGACCCAGTACTTC. Its translation: CASSLYTSGGGETQYF. The genes are TRBV27 and TRBJ2-5, with TRBD2 matching over 13 bases. CDR1 and CDR2 from the germline V gene are MNHEY and SMNVEV (reference sequence). After removal of 3 bases from V and 5 bases from J, the junction contained 6 bases not matched to a gene. CDR3 length: 16 residues.